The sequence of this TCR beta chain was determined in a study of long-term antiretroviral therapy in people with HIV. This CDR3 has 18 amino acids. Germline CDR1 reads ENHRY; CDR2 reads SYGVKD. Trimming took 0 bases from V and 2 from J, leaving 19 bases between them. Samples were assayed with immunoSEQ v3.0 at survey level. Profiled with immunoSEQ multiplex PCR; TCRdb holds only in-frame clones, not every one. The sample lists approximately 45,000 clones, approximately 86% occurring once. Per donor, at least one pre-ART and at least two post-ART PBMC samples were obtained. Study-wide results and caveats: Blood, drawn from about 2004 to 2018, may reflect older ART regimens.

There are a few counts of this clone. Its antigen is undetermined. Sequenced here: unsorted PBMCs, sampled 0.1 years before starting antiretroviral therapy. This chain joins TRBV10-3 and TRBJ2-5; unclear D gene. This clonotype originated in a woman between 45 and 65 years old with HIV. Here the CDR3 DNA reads TGTGCCATCAGTGAGTCTCAAATGTCGGCCCTGGGGCAAGAGACCCAGTACTTC. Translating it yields CAISESQMSALGQETQYF.